The 27 T cell receptor beta chains given below trace back to one sample, sequenced in a study of T cell changes during pregnancy in multiple sclerosis. Libraries were prepared by immunoSEQ multiplex PCR; TCRdb keeps only in-frame clonotypes and omits some of them. This sample has around 40,000 clones; 90% occur once, and the top ten carry 0.47%. The sequencing used CD4+ T cells from peripheral blood mononuclear cells, collected in the first trimester of pregnancy. The receptors were gathered from a female donor in good health, enrolled as a control in a pregnancy study.

J is TRBJ2-5 and V is TRBV5-1; D might be TRBD1 (6 bases). Near its end, the DNA agrees better with TRBJ2-7, so the J call may be wrong. The CDR3 has 13 amino acids. Germline V CDR1 and CDR2: SGHRS, YFSETQ. The CDR3 coding sequence is TGCGCCAGCAGCTTGGCCAGGGGCAGCGAGCAGTACTTC. Translating gives CASSLARGSEQYF.

This clone was recorded only once. This chain's CDR3 is CASRPTGGGNQPQHF. The CDR3 coding sequence is TGTGCCAGCAGACCCACAGGGGGAGGCAATCAGCCCCAGCATTTT. The genes are TRBV28 and TRBJ1-5; 8 bases align to TRBD1. The V gene's germline CDR1 is MDHEN and CDR2 SYDVKM. V shed 6 bases and J 2 bases; nucleotides not matched to a gene: 6. The length of the CDR3 is 15 residues.

The rearrangement joins TRBV18 to TRBJ2-7, with 9 positions matching TRBD1. This CDR3 has 16 residues. Germline values: CDR1 KGHSH, CDR2 LQKENI. V was pared by 3 bases and J by 3 bases, with 9 bases of the junction left unmatched. The CDR3 region is CASSPLLGQGYYEQYF. In DNA, the CDR3 is TGTGCCAGCTCACCTTTGCTGGGACAGGGATACTACGAGCAGTACTTC.

The genes are TRBV12-5 and TRBJ2-7, with a weak D call TRBD2 (6 bases). This CDR3 region has 16 residues. CDR1 is LGHNT and CDR2 is FRNRAP in the germline V gene. With 7 bases removed from V and 0 bases from J, the gap between germline ends came to 19 bases. The CDR3 here is CASVSSGRRGSYEQYF. Written as DNA, the CDR3 is TGTGCTAGTGTTTCCTCCGGACGGCGGGGCTCCTACGAGCAGTACTTC.

The chain couples TRBV7-9 to TRBJ1-4; D may be TRBD1 (6 bases). V was trimmed by 5 bases and J by 7 bases, leaving 17 bases between them. The CDR3 is made up of 15 amino acids. Germline loops: CDR1 SEHNR, CDR2 FQNEAQ (reference sequence). The CDR3 spells CASSINRDKSEKLFF. The CDR3 DNA reads as TGTGCCAGCAGCATTAACAGGGATAAGAGTGAAAAACTGTTTTTT.

This clone was seen only a few times. The CDR3, as DNA: TGTGCCAGCAGTTATTTCGGTTTGTTGAACACTGAAGCTTTCTTT. Protein: CASSYFGLLNTEAFF. The J gene is TRBJ1-1, the V gene TRBV6-6, with no clear D. The germline V and J ends were trimmed by 3 bases and 0 bases, with 11 bases remaining between them. The germline CDR1 and CDR2 sequences are MNHNY and SVGAGI (reference sequence). This CDR3 region has 15 residues.

V is TRBV9 and J is TRBJ2-6; D is perhaps TRBD1 (5 bases). Germline V gene data show CDR1 as SGDLS and CDR2 as YYNGEE. The CDR3 is 14 amino acids. V lost 2 bases and J lost 3, with 6 bases in between. The CDR3 spells CASSVGLGANVLTF. In nucleotides, the CDR3 is TGTGCCAGCAGCGTGGGGCTTGGGGCCAACGTCCTGACTTTC.

J is TRBJ2-2 and V is TRBV6-6, with 12 bases matching TRBD2. CDR1 is MNHNY and CDR2 is SVGAGI in the germline V gene (reference sequence). The CDR3 covers 15 residues. V shed 6 bases, J shed 6 bases, and the junction held 5 bases outside the gene matches. The CDR3 DNA sequence: TGTGCCAGCAGGGCTAGCGGGGGGGCGCCCGGGGAGCTGTTTTTT. Translation: CASRASGGAPGELFF.

This clone is a singleton in its sample. V gene TRBV5-6 combines with J gene TRBJ2-2; D ambiguous. Germline V gene lookup returns CDR1 SGHDT and CDR2 YYEEEE. Trimming cost V 4 bases and J 2 bases, with 6 bases left between them. The CDR3 loop spans 13 amino acids. CDR3: CASSKSNTGELFF. The CDR3 nucleotides are TGTGCCAGCAGCAAGAGTAACACCGGGGAGCTGTTTTTT.

V usage is TRBV5-6 and J usage is TRBJ2-4; 8 bases agree with TRBD1. CDR1 and CDR2 (germline): SGHDT, YYEEEE. CDR3 length: 15 residues. Trimming took 0 bases from V and 6 from J; bases not matched to a gene: 5. The CDR3 DNA reads TGTGCCAGCAGCTTGGACGGGACAGGAACAAACATTCAGTACTTC. It encodes CASSLDGTGTNIQYF.

This clone was observed a single time. The rearrangement uses TRBV12-5 and TRBJ1-6, with D unresolved. Germline assignment: CDR1 LGHNT and CDR2 FRNRAP. Trimming stripped 1 base from V and 6 bases from J, with 7 bases between. The CDR3 covers 14 residues. CDR3 in amino acids: CASGLDGANSPLHF. DNA for the CDR3: TGTGCTAGTGGTTTGGACGGAGCTAATTCACCCCTCCACTTT. Supplemented by reference TRBV12-5 and TRBJ1-6, the full variable domain reads DARVTQTPRHKVTEMGQEVTMRCQPILGHNTVFWYRQTMMQGLELLAYFRNRAPLDDSGMPKDRFSAEMPDATLATLKIQPSEPRDSAVYFCASGLDGANSPLHFGNGTRLTVT.

The chain recombines TRBV5-1 with TRBJ2-2, with D tentatively TRBD1 (8 bases). Trimming removed 3 bases at V and 4 bases at J, with 13 bases between. This CDR3 has 15 residues. Germline V CDR1 and CDR2: SGHRS, YFSETQ. CDR3 residues: CASSSHRGGTGELFF. The CDR3 nucleotides read TGCGCCAGCAGCTCACACAGGGGGGGCACCGGGGAGCTGTTTTTT.

The chain is built from TRBV7-9 and TRBJ2-7; 10 bases fit TRBD1. The trim removed 5 bases at V and 3 bases at J, leaving 4 bases unmatched. CDR3 length: 14 amino acids. CDR1 is SEHNR and CDR2 is FQNEAQ in the germline V gene (reference sequence). CDR3 residues: CASSEGQGHYEQYF. The CDR3 DNA follows: TGTGCCAGCAGCGAGGGACAGGGGCACTACGAGCAGTACTTC.

This clone has a handful of counts. The chain joins TRBV7-6 to TRBJ1-6; no reliable D call. The CDR3 is made up of 19 amino acids. Deletions cut 6 bases from V and 0 bases from J, with 21 bases between. Germline V gene lookup returns CDR1 SGHVS and CDR2 FNYEAQ. The CDR3 reads CASRTEAGFHSSYNSPLHF. DNA for the CDR3: TGTGCCAGCAGAACCGAGGCGGGATTCCATAGCTCCTATAATTCACCCCTCCACTTT.

The chain carries TRBV28 and TRBJ2-2; possibly TRBD1 for D (5 bases). The CDR3 has 13 amino acids. Germline CDR1 and CDR2: MDHEN and SYDVKM. Trimming pared 10 bases from V and 3 bases from J, leaving 12 bases between. The CDR3 loop reads CATRTRYTGELFF. The DNA of the CDR3 is TGTGCCACCCGGACACGCTACACCGGGGAGCTGTTTTTT.

The sample holds one count of this clone. The rearrangement joins TRBV2 to TRBJ1-5; D is undetermined. The germline CDR1 and CDR2 sequences are SNHLY and FYNNEI. With 7 bases removed from V and 0 bases from J, the gap between germline ends came to 10 bases. The CDR3 spans 14 residues. The CDR3 loop reads CASTRGYSNQPQHF. Here the CDR3 DNA reads TGTGCCAGCACCCGAGGCTATAGCAATCAGCCCCAGCATTTT.

This clone was recorded a few times. The chain is built from TRBV18 and TRBJ1-5; 8 positions agree with TRBD1. With V trimmed by 3 bases and J by 5 bases, 6 bases remained unmatched. Germline V gene lookup returns CDR1 KGHSH and CDR2 LQKENI. The CDR3 is made up of 15 amino acids. The DNA for the CDR3 is TGTGCCAGCTCACCTACGACAGGGGCGGATCAGCCCCAGCATTTT. Protein sequence: CASSPTTGADQPQHF. The variable domain in full, completed from reference TRBV18 and TRBJ1-5, reads NAGVMQNPRHLVRRRGQEARLRCSPMKGHSHVYWYRQLPEEGLKFMVYLQKENIIDESGMPKERFSAEFPKEGPSILRIQQVVRGDSAAYFCASSPTTGADQPQHFGDGTRLSIL.

CDR3: CASSPSLRVVSYNEQFF. The CDR3 nucleotides read TGTGCCAGCAGCCCCAGCCTCAGGGTAGTCTCCTACAATGAGCAGTTCTTC. The chain carries TRBV5-4 and TRBJ2-1, with a tentative D call TRBD1 (5 bases). CDR1 is SGHNT and CDR2 is YYREEE in the germline V gene (reference sequence). The V end lost 4 bases, the J end lost 0 bases, and 17 bases lay between the germline ends. This CDR3 is 17 amino acids long.

The chain recombines TRBV28 with TRBJ1-2; 9 bases fit TRBD1. CDR1 and CDR2 from the germline V gene are MDHEN and SYDVKM. CDR3 length equals 16 residues. The V segment lost 2 bases and the J segment 2 bases; nucleotides outside the gene matches: 6. CDR3 DNA: TGTGCCAGCAGTTTAGGGACAGGGTCCAAAAACTATGGCTACACCTTC. It specifies CASSLGTGSKNYGYTF.

A single count supports this clone. CDR3 sequence reads: CASSQGSGGSYEQYF. CDR3 DNA sequence: TGTGCCAGCAGCCAAGGGTCAGGGGGCTCCTACGAGCAGTACTTC. The chain recombines TRBV7-3 with TRBJ2-7; TRBD1 agrees at 7 bases. CDR1 and CDR2 (germline): SGHTA, FQGTGA. The CDR3 spans 15 residues. Trimming removed 5 bases from V and 0 bases from J; junction bases left unmatched: 7.

The rearrangement uses TRBV4-3 and TRBJ1-2; D is uncertain. With 5 bases removed from V and 8 bases from J, the gap between germline ends came to 21 bases. The CDR3 is made up of 15 amino acids. Germline CDR1 is LGHNA and CDR2 is YSLEER. CDR3 sequence (DNA): TGCGCCAGCAGCGCCCAAGGCTTTCGAGCGGAAGGCTACACCTTC. Translated, it gives CASSAQGFRAEGYTF.

CDR3 DNA: TGCGCCAGCAGCTTGACAGGGTCCGGCGATCAGCCCCAGCATTTT. It translates to CASSLTGSGDQPQHF. The chain couples TRBV5-1 to TRBJ1-5; perhaps TRBD1 as D (6 bases). The V gene's germline CDR1 is SGHRS and CDR2 YFSETQ. V lost 1 base to trimming and J lost 5 bases, with 13 bases between them. The CDR3 has 15 amino acids.

The V call is TRBV6-5, the J call TRBJ1-2; a weak D match, TRBD1 (6 bases). CDR3 length: 14 amino acids. CDR1 MNHEY and CDR2 SVGAGI come from the germline V gene. The germline V and J ends were trimmed by 6 bases and 8 bases, with 19 bases remaining between them. The CDR3 sequence is CASRGSRGVQGYTF. In DNA form, the CDR3 reads TGTGCCAGCAGAGGGAGCAGGGGCGTGCAAGGCTACACCTTC.

The chain has TRBV6-6 and TRBJ1-6; TRBD1 matches 8 bases. CDR3 length: 15 residues. V dropped 1 base and J dropped 6; count of bases not matched to a gene: 2. The germline CDR1 and CDR2 sequences are MNHNY and SVGAGI (reference sequence). In DNA, the CDR3 is TGTGCCAGCAGTTACTTCGACAGGGGTAATTCACCCCTCCACTTT. As protein: CASSYFDRGNSPLHF.

The V and J genes are TRBV11-2 and TRBJ2-7, with 9 nucleotides matching TRBD1. The CDR3 totals 15 residues. The germline V gene has CDR1 SGHAT and CDR2 FQNNGV. After removal of 5 bases from V and 1 base from J, the junction contained 6 bases not matched to a gene. This chain's CDR3 is CASSIQGARSYEQYF. In DNA form, the CDR3 reads TGTGCCAGCAGCATACAGGGGGCAAGATCCTACGAGCAGTACTTC.

V usage is TRBV7-2 and J usage is TRBJ2-3, with 13 bases lining up with TRBD2. Germline V gene lookup returns CDR1 SGHTA and CDR2 FQGNSA. The V gene end was trimmed by 5 bases and the J gene end by 7 bases; junction bases not matched to a gene: 3. The length of the CDR3 is 14 residues. In DNA, the CDR3 is TGTGCCAGCAGCACCGGGACTAGCGGGAATACGCAGTATTTT. Its translation is CASSTGTSGNTQYF. Full variable domain (rest looked up from reference TRBV7-2 and TRBJ2-3): GAGVSQSPSNKVTEKGKDVELRCDPISGHTALYWYRQSLGQGLEFLIYFQGNSAPDKSGLPSDRFSAERTGGSVSTLTIQRTQQEDSAVYLCASSTGTSGNTQYFGPGTRLTVL.

The chain couples TRBV11-1 to TRBJ1-1, with 9 bases matching TRBD1. CDR3 size: 14 residues. Germline V gene data show CDR1 as SGHAT and CDR2 as FQDESV (reference sequence). V trimming: 2 bases; J trimming: 4 bases; junction bases outside the gene matches: 2. The CDR3 sequence: CASSLRGQGTEAFF. DNA of the CDR3: TGTGCCAGCAGCTTACGGGGACAGGGCACTGAAGCTTTCTTT.